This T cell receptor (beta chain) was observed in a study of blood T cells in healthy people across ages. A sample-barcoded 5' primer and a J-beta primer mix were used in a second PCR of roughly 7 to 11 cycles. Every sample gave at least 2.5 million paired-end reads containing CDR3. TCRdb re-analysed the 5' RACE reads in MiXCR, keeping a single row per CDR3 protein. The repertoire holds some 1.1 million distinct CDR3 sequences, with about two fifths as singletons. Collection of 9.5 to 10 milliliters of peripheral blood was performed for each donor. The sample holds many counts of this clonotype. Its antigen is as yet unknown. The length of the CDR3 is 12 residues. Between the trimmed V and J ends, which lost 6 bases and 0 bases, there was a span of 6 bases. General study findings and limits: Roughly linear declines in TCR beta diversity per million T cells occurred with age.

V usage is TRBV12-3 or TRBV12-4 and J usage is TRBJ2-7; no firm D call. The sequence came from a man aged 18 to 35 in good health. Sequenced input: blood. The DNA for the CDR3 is TGTGCCAGCAGATCCGACTCCTACGAGCAGTACTTC. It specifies CASRSDSYEQYF.